The 27 T cell receptor beta chains given below trace back to one sample, sequenced in a study. MiXCR, run by TCRdb on the RT-PCR reads, gives a single entry per CDR3 protein. The sample has more than 600,000 distinct CDR3 sequences, 12% to 15% seen once. The sequencing input was memory CD4+ T cells from blood. The receptors were sampled from a female donor in good health, serving as a healthy control.

The chain links TRBV20-1 to TRBJ2-3; tentatively, D is TRBD2 (6 bases). V lost 0 bases, J lost 2 bases, and 9 bases lay in between. This CDR3 region has 14 residues. The germline V gene encodes CDR1 DFQATT and CDR2 SNEGSKA (reference sequence). The chain's CDR3 is CSARDGRDTDTQYF. The CDR3 nucleotides are TGCAGTGCTAGAGATGGGCGGGACACAGATACGCAGTATTTT.

The genes are TRBV7-3 and TRBJ2-1; D is perhaps TRBD1 or TRBD2 (5 bases each). Trimming took off 2 bases at V and 1 base at J, with 9 bases between the two ends. Per germline, CDR1 SGHTA and CDR2 FQGTGA. The CDR3 contains 15 residues. CDR3 sequence (DNA): TGTGCCAGCAGCTTAGGGGACGCGTCCTACAATGAGCAGTTCTTC. Translated: CASSLGDASYNEQFF.

This clonotype was observed at least ten times. The V gene is TRBV29-1, the J gene TRBJ2-3; TRBD1 matches 10 bases. CDR1 SQVTM and CDR2 ANQGSEA come from the germline V gene. This CDR3 comprises 13 residues. The ends lost 3 bases at V and 7 bases at J; junction bases unmatched: 4. The CDR3 DNA reads TGCAGCGTTGAGGCGACAGGGGGCTATACGCAGTATTTT. It translates to CSVEATGGYTQYF.

The sample holds a few counts of this clonotype. This chain connects TRBV12-3 or TRBV12-4 to TRBJ2-1; the D is unclear. V lost 5 bases to trimming and J lost 9 bases, with 14 bases between them. This CDR3 region has 13 residues. Here the CDR3 reads CASSLSNDAEQFF. CDR3 nucleotides: TGTGCCAGCAGTCTATCCAATGATGCTGAGCAGTTCTTC.

This sequence joins TRBV5-1 and TRBJ1-3; TRBD1 might be the D (5 bases). Germline V gene data show CDR1 as SGHRS and CDR2 as YFSETQ. The CDR3 totals 15 residues. V lost 0 bases, J lost 7 bases, and 14 bases lay in between. CDR3 DNA sequence: TGCGCCAGCAGCTTGGCCGCGGGGCTAAGCAACACCATATATTTT. It yields the protein CASSLAAGLSNTIYF.

The genes are TRBV12-3 or TRBV12-4 and TRBJ1-5, with D hard to call. The V and J ends lost 6 bases and 5 bases respectively, with 11 bases between them. The CDR3 extends over 13 amino acids. The CDR3 is CASRKLDDQPQHF. CDR3 bases: TGTGCCAGCAGGAAACTGGACGATCAGCCCCAGCATTTT.

This clonotype turned up a few times. This chain uses TRBV12-3 or TRBV12-4 with TRBJ1-1; D perhaps matches TRBD1 (6 bases). Trimming cost V 7 bases and J 4 bases, with 16 bases left between them. The CDR3 is 14 amino acids. The CDR3: CASTQAGGATEAFF. The CDR3 DNA reads as TGTGCCAGCACCCAGGCGGGGGGGGCCACTGAAGCTTTCTTT.

This clonotype occurred many times. J is TRBJ1-2 and V is TRBV7-2, with D perhaps TRBD1 (5 bases). Germline CDR1 and CDR2: SGHTA and FQGNSA. The CDR3 consists of 14 residues. Trimming stripped 7 bases from V and 3 bases from J, with 15 bases between. CDR3 sequence (DNA): TGTGCCAGCACTCTGGGGGGGAGCTACTATGGCTACACCTTC. Residues: CASTLGGSYYGYTF.

This clonotype appeared many times. The chain links TRBV7-2 to TRBJ2-7; no clear D gene. Per the germline V gene, CDR1 is SGHTA and CDR2 is FQGNSA. Trimming cost V 4 bases and J 4 bases, with 20 bases left between them. CDR3 length: 16 amino acids. As DNA, the CDR3 is TGTGCCAGCAGCTCCATGGGCGCAGGCAACTATTACGAGCAGTACTTC. Translation: CASSSMGAGNYYEQYF.

The V call is TRBV6-6, the J call TRBJ1-2; 7 bases are a match to TRBD1. V was clipped by 5 bases and J by 4 bases; unmatched bases: 10. Per germline, CDR1 MNHNY and CDR2 SVGAGI (reference sequence). The CDR3 contains 15 residues. CDR3 region: CASSRETGSVYGYTF. CDR3 in DNA: TGTGCCAGCAGTCGCGAGACAGGGTCGGTCTATGGCTACACCTTC.

This clonotype was counted only a few times. This chain uses TRBV20-1 with TRBJ2-3; the D call may be TRBD1 or TRBD2 (6 bases each). Germline values: CDR1 DFQATT, CDR2 SNEGSKA (reference sequence). CDR3 length: 14 residues. Trimming removed 7 bases at V and 3 bases at J, with 17 bases between. The CDR3 bases are TGCAGTGAGGGGCGAACGGGGGCAACAGATACGCAGTATTTT. It codes for CSEGRTGATDTQYF.

This clonotype came up a few times. The chain is built from TRBV18 and TRBJ2-1, with 7 nucleotides matching TRBD2. V trimming: 5 bases; J trimming: 5 bases; junction bases outside the gene matches: 3. This CDR3 has 13 residues. The germline CDR1 and CDR2 sequences are KGHSH and LQKENI. CDR3: CASSSTSDNEQFF. In nucleotides, the CDR3 is TGTGCCAGCTCATCAACTAGCGACAATGAGCAGTTCTTC.

This clonotype was seen more than once but under ten times. The gene calls are TRBV15 and TRBJ2-1; the match to TRBD2 covers 9 bases. V trimming: 3 bases; J trimming: 9 bases; junction bases outside the gene matches: 12. Looked up from germline, CDR1 is LNHNV and CDR2 is YYDKDF (reference sequence). The CDR3 runs 16 residues. CDR3 amino acids: CATSRSLAGGPSEQFF. Written as DNA, the CDR3 is TGTGCCACCAGCAGGTCCCTTGCGGGAGGGCCTAGTGAGCAGTTCTTC.

V and J are TRBV5-1 and TRBJ2-7, with D possibly matching TRBD1 (6 bases). Trimming took 7 bases from V and 6 from J, leaving 17 bases between them. Germline loops: CDR1 SGHRS, CDR2 YFSETQ. This CDR3 is built from 13 residues. CDR3 residues: CASSGTRNREQYF. The CDR3 DNA follows: TGCGCCAGCTCCGGGACAAGGAATCGCGAGCAGTACTTC.

The chain combines TRBV7-9 with TRBJ1-4; D gene uncertain. The germline gives CDR1 SEHNR, CDR2 FQNEAQ (reference sequence). Between the trimmed V and J ends, which lost 5 bases and 2 bases, there was a span of 12 bases. CDR3 size: 15 residues. DNA for the CDR3: TGTGCCAGCAGCCGAGGACTTTTGACTAATGAAAAACTGTTTTTT. Amino acids: CASSRGLLTNEKLFF.

This clonotype was recorded at least ten times. The junction and the germline gene differ at one end; a read error may be behind it. DNA of the CDR3: TGTGCTAGCAGCTTATCGGGAGTGAACACCGGGGAGCTGTTTTTT. It codes for CASSLSGVNTGELFF. The chain has TRBV7-7 and TRBJ2-2; D is perhaps TRBD2 (6 bases). The CDR3 runs 15 residues. Germline V gives CDR1 SSHAT, CDR2 FNYEAQ (reference sequence).

As to this clonotype: The germline gene is not matched at one end of the junction; a read error may be the cause. The rearrangement uses TRBV12-3 or TRBV12-4 and TRBJ2-3, with 11 bases aligning to TRBD2. The CDR3 is 14 residues long. The CDR3, as DNA: TGTGCCAGCAGACCGGGACTAGCGGCAGATAAGCAGTATTTT. Translation gives CASRPGLAADKQYF.

This clonotype occurred many times. The genes are TRBV29-1 and TRBJ2-3; 12 bases are shared with TRBD1. There are 14 residues in the CDR3. Germline CDR1 is SQVTM and CDR2 is ANQGSEA. The V and J ends lost 4 bases and 4 bases, in that order; junction bases with no gene match: 3. CDR3 residues: CSVGGTGGPDTQYF. The CDR3 nucleotides are TGCAGCGTTGGTGGGACAGGGGGCCCAGATACGCAGTATTTT.

This clonotype was recorded a few times. The gene calls are TRBV27 and TRBJ2-1; 9 nucleotides line up with TRBD2. With 3 bases clipped from V and 9 bases from J, the junction kept 9 bases outside the gene matches. Germline assignment: CDR1 MNHEY and CDR2 SMNVEV (reference sequence). The CDR3 loop spans 15 amino acids. The CDR3 DNA sequence: TGTGCCAGCAGTTTTAGGCTAGCGGGATCCAGTGAGCAGTTCTTC. Its protein product is CASSFRLAGSSEQFF.

As regards this clonotype: One end of the junction is discordant with germline, which a read error may explain. This chain uses TRBV5-6 with TRBJ1-1, with 7 bases matching TRBD1. The CDR3 length is 14 residues. Germline CDR1 SGHDT, CDR2 YYEEEE. The CDR3 here is CVSSEGAWDTEAFF. CDR3 DNA sequence: TGTGTCAGCAGCGAGGGGGCTTGGGACACTGAAGCTTTCTTT.

The rearrangement uses TRBV3-1 and TRBJ1-2; no firm D call. The CDR3 contains 12 residues. Trimming took off 6 bases at V and 8 bases at J, with 13 bases between the two ends. Germline loops: CDR1 LGHDT, CDR2 YNNKEL (reference sequence). The CDR3 DNA sequence: TGTGCCAGCAGTTGGAGGGAAGGGGGCTACACCTTC. Its translation: CASSWREGGYTF.

This clonotype was counted ten times or more. The V and J genes are TRBV6-5 and TRBJ2-5, with 8 nucleotides matching TRBD1. The length of the CDR3 is 16 residues. Trimming at V came to 0 bases and at J to 5 bases, leaving 8 bases not matched to a gene. CDR1 is MNHEY, CDR2 SVGAGI, per germline. CDR3 DNA: TGTGCCAGCAGTTACTCGAACACAGGGGGAGCGGAGACCCAGTACTTC. Its translation: CASSYSNTGGAETQYF.

The chain recombines TRBV6-6 with TRBJ1-2, with D hard to call. Per the germline V gene, CDR1 is MNHNY and CDR2 is SVGAGI (reference sequence). This CDR3 is built from 17 residues. V was clipped by 7 bases and J by 8 bases, with 29 bases between them. CDR3 residues: CASKHGEFVRATSGYTF. CDR3 coding DNA: TGTGCCAGCAAACATGGGGAGTTTGTTAGGGCAACGTCCGGCTACACCTTC.

The chain employs TRBV2 and TRBJ1-5, with no clear D. The ends were cut back, 6 bases at V and 3 bases at J, with 9 bases in the middle. Germline V lookup: CDR1 SNHLY, CDR2 FYNNEI. The CDR3 length is 13 residues. CDR3 nucleotide sequence: TGTGCCAGCAGACCAAGGGTCAATCAGCCCCAGCATTTT. Translated, it gives CASRPRVNQPQHF.

This clonotype occurred a few times. The rearrangement joins TRBV3-1 to TRBJ1-4; D gene ambiguous. This CDR3 region has 15 residues. Germline V CDR1 and CDR2: LGHDT, YNNKEL (reference sequence). Trimming pared 2 bases from V and 0 bases from J, leaving 7 bases between. In nucleotides, the CDR3 is TGTGCCAGCAGCCAACGGGGTGCAACTAATGAAAAACTGTTTTTT. Protein sequence: CASSQRGATNEKLFF.

The rearrangement links TRBV2 to TRBJ2-1; weak D call: TRBD2 (5 bases). Trimming took 4 bases from V and 7 from J, leaving 20 bases between them. The CDR3 covers 16 residues. Per germline, CDR1 SNHLY and CDR2 FYNNEI. The CDR3 nucleotides read TGTGCCAGCAGTGGTCGGCAACTAGTTCTTCGTAATGAGCAGTTCTTC. Amino acid sequence: CASSGRQLVLRNEQFF.

This clonotype was counted between two and nine times. V is TRBV10-3 and J is TRBJ2-6; D possibly corresponds to TRBD1 (6 bases). Trimming took 7 bases from V and 0 from J, leaving 13 bases between them. This CDR3 spans 16 amino acids. Germline values: CDR1 ENHRY, CDR2 SYGVKD. In nucleotides, the CDR3 is TGTGCCATCACCTCCACAGGGAGCTCTGGGGCCAACGTCCTGACTTTC. Encoded protein: CAITSTGSSGANVLTF.